The next 30 T cell receptor beta chains were all read from a single sample in a study of identical twins. TCRdb re-called the 5' RACE reads with MiXCR, one entry per CDR3 protein. The sample includes about 810,000 distinct CDR3 sequences, approximately 13% of them seen just once. These sequences were also reported in another study, on yellow fever vaccine responses in identical twins.

Sample: PBMCs. Receptors originate from a woman aged 18-35 years in good health.

This clonotype was picked up many times. The chain employs TRBV5-1 and TRBJ1-2; the D is unclear. Looked up from germline, CDR1 is SGHRS and CDR2 is YFSETQ. V shed 0 bases and J shed 8 bases, with 14 bases lying between them. The CDR3 is made up of 14 amino acids. The DNA of the CDR3 is TGCGCCAGCAGCTTGGTGGTTTCCGGAGAAGGCTACACCTTC. It translates to CASSLVVSGEGYTF.

Only a few counts were recorded for this clonotype. This chain links TRBV24-1 with TRBJ2-7; D is perhaps TRBD1 (6 bases). V dropped 4 bases and J dropped 3 bases, with 21 bases sitting between them. This CDR3 spans 17 amino acids. CDR1 is KGHDR, CDR2 SFDVKD, per germline. The CDR3 sequence: CATSDRPTGYGVYEQYV. The CDR3 DNA reads as TGTGCCACCAGTGACCGCCCGACAGGATATGGGGTCTACGAGCAGTACGTC.

The chain uses TRBV19 and TRBJ2-1, with 7 bases that match TRBD2. CDR3 size: 13 residues. The germline gives CDR1 LNHDA, CDR2 SQIVND (reference sequence). With 5 bases clipped from V and 9 bases from J, the junction kept 7 bases outside the gene matches. Written as DNA, the CDR3 is TGTGCCAGTAGTGCCCGGGACTACGGTGAGCAGTTCTTC. Encoded protein: CASSARDYGEQFF.

The sample holds a few counts of this clonotype. The rearrangement uses TRBV7-6 and TRBJ2-2; TRBD2 agrees at 13 bases. Germline CDR1 reads SGHVS; CDR2 reads FNYEAQ. J gave up 0 bases and V 3 bases, and 10 bases lay outside the gene matches. This CDR3 comprises 20 residues. Here the CDR3 DNA reads TGTGCCAGCAGCTTGGTGGCGGGACTAGCGGGGTTCGCGAACACCGGGGAGCTGTTTTTT. Translation gives CASSLVAGLAGFANTGELFF.

This clonotype has at least ten counts. This chain links TRBV12-3 or TRBV12-4 with TRBJ2-7; D ambiguous. CDR3 length equals 13 residues. The V end was cut by 5 bases, the J end by 2 bases, with 10 bases between. CDR3 residues: CASSPPTAYEQYF. DNA for the CDR3: TGTGCCAGCAGTCCCCCAACCGCCTACGAGCAGTACTTC.

This clonotype has only a few counts. The J gene is TRBJ2-1, the V gene TRBV24-1; TRBD2 is a possible D gene (6 bases). With 6 bases removed from V and 4 bases from J, the gap between germline ends came to 18 bases. The CDR3 length is 16 residues. Germline CDR1 and CDR2: KGHDR and SFDVKD. The CDR3 nucleotides are TGTGCCACCAGTTCGTTGTCGGGAGACGAGTACAATGAGCAGTTCTTC. This codes for CATSSLSGDEYNEQFF.

In its sample, this clonotype was seen a few times. The chain uses TRBV3-1 and TRBJ2-3; 10 bases fit TRBD1. The germline V gene has CDR1 LGHDT and CDR2 YNNKEL (reference sequence). The CDR3 contains 15 residues. Losses at the gene ends were 4 bases for V and 4 bases for J; bases not matched to a gene: 5. The CDR3, as DNA: TGTGCCAGCAGCCTCCGGGACAGGGGTTCAGATACGCAGTATTTT. As protein: CASSLRDRGSDTQYF.

This clonotype was observed a handful of times. This chain links TRBV18 with TRBJ2-3, with a possible D match to TRBD1 (6 bases). The CDR3 is made up of 15 amino acids. CDR1 KGHSH and CDR2 LQKENI come from the germline V gene. Trimming stripped 2 bases from V and 7 bases from J, with 16 bases between. CDR3 nucleotides: TGTGCCAGCTCACCAACATATCAGGGGCAGAATACGCAGTATTTT. It is translated as CASSPTYQGQNTQYF.

This clonotype was seen at least ten times. CDR3 nucleotide sequence: TGCAGCGTTACCCGGACGGACTATGGCTACACCTTC. This gives the protein CSVTRTDYGYTF. This chain connects TRBV29-1 to TRBJ1-2; D ambiguous. Germline V gives CDR1 SQVTM, CDR2 ANQGSEA. Deletions cut 5 bases from V and 3 bases from J, with 10 bases between. The CDR3 totals 12 residues.

V is TRBV6-1 and J is TRBJ2-7; 8 positions agree with TRBD1. The CDR3 spans 14 residues. The junction had 6 bases not matched to a gene; V was cut back by 5 bases and J by 3 bases. From germline, CDR1 is MNHNS and CDR2 SASEGT. The CDR3 loop reads CASSRRDRYYEQYV. CDR3 DNA: TGTGCCAGCAGTCGCCGGGACAGGTACTACGAGCAGTACGTC.

This chain connects TRBV4-1 to TRBJ2-1, with 10 positions matching TRBD1. This CDR3 contains 18 residues. With 1 base clipped from V and 7 bases from J, the junction kept 13 bases outside the gene matches. CDR1 and CDR2 from the germline V gene are MGHRA and YSYEKL. CDR3 nucleotide sequence: TGCGCCAGCAGCCAAGTTTTCCGATCCGGGACAGGGGAGAATGAGCAGTTCTTC. Translating it yields CASSQVFRSGTGENEQFF.

This clonotype has only a few counts. This sequence joins TRBV2 and TRBJ2-7, with a possible D match to TRBD1 (6 bases). Per the germline V gene, CDR1 is SNHLY and CDR2 is FYNNEI. Trimming left V 8 bases short and J 3 bases short, with 14 bases between. There are 13 residues in the CDR3. CDR3 coding DNA: TGTGCCAGCGGGGGCGCGGACCTCTACGAGCAGTACTTC. Translated, it gives CASGGADLYEQYF.

The V and J genes are TRBV5-1 and TRBJ2-7, with 7 bases identical to TRBD2. The CDR3 spans 16 residues. Germline lookup yields CDR1 SGHRS and CDR2 YFSETQ. V lost 0 bases to trimming and J lost 1 base; unmatched junction nucleotides: 7. Here the CDR3 DNA reads TGCGCCAGCAGCTTGGTAGCCGGCGGGAGTTCCTACGAGCAGTACTTC. It translates to CASSLVAGGSSYEQYF.

This clonotype was counted many times. The chain joins TRBV27 to TRBJ2-7, with 7 bases that match TRBD2. Germline values: CDR1 MNHEY, CDR2 SMNVEV (reference sequence). Trimming removed 5 bases from V and 0 bases from J; junction bases left unmatched: 4. This CDR3 has 14 residues. As DNA, the CDR3 is TGTGCCAGCAGTCTAGCGGCTAGCTCCTACGAGCAGTACTTC. It encodes CASSLAASSYEQYF.

This rearrangement joins TRBV27 to TRBJ2-7; D remains ambiguous. Trimming took off 4 bases at V and 3 bases at J, with 4 bases between the two ends. This CDR3 is 11 amino acids long. Per germline, CDR1 MNHEY and CDR2 SMNVEV (reference sequence). CDR3 DNA sequence: TGTGCCAGCAGTTCCCACTACGAGCAGTACGTC. The encoded protein is CASSSHYEQYV.

This clonotype was counted a few times. This chain uses TRBV11-2 with TRBJ2-2, with 9 bases fitting TRBD2. With 6 bases clipped from V and 1 base from J, the junction kept 9 bases outside the gene matches. The CDR3 has 17 residues. The germline V gene encodes CDR1 SGHAT and CDR2 FQNNGV. The CDR3 protein is CASRRGLAGRNTGELFF. CDR3 DNA sequence: TGTGCCAGCAGACGGGGGCTAGCGGGGAGGAACACCGGGGAGCTGTTTTTT.

The chain has TRBV10-3 and TRBJ2-7; D is possibly TRBD1 or TRBD2 (6 bases each). V was clipped by 6 bases and J by 0 bases, with 15 bases between them. The CDR3 length is 15 residues. The germline gives CDR1 ENHRY, CDR2 SYGVKD. CDR3 residues: CAIRGGGESSYEQYF. Written as DNA, the CDR3 is TGTGCCATCAGGGGGGGCGGGGAGAGCTCCTACGAGCAGTACTTC.

This clonotype was counted once. The rearrangement joins TRBV20-1 to TRBJ2-1; 11 bases fit TRBD2. This CDR3 has 17 residues. Germline CDR1 and CDR2: DFQATT and SNEGSKA (reference sequence). The V segment lost 2 bases and the J segment 2 bases; nucleotides outside the gene matches: 8. The CDR3 DNA sequence: TGCAGTGCTAGATACCGACTAGCGGGACCTACCTACAATGAGCAGTTCTTC. Its protein product is CSARYRLAGPTYNEQFF.

The chain couples TRBV20-1 to TRBJ2-1, with D hard to call. The CDR3 covers 13 residues. CDR1 DFQATT and CDR2 SNEGSKA come from the germline V gene (reference sequence). V lost 2 bases, J lost 8 bases, and 13 bases lay in between. CDR3 sequence: CSARSVGFDEQFF. The DNA of the CDR3 is TGCAGTGCTAGATCAGTGGGCTTTGATGAGCAGTTCTTC.

This clonotype was seen only a few times. The chain is built from TRBV19 and TRBJ2-2; D remains ambiguous. CDR1 and CDR2 from the germline V gene are LNHDA and SQIVND (reference sequence). The CDR3 loop spans 14 amino acids. Trimming shortened V by 2 bases and J by 5 bases, and 9 bases separated the two germline ends. This CDR3 reads CASSILGSTGELFF. Here the CDR3 DNA reads TGTGCCAGTAGTATACTAGGATCAACCGGGGAGCTGTTTTTT.

This clonotype occurred a few times. The V gene is TRBV14, the J gene TRBJ1-1; D remains ambiguous. The CDR3 loop spans 15 amino acids. V lost 0 bases and J 4 bases, leaving 12 bases between the germline ends. The V gene's germline CDR1 is SGHDN and CDR2 FVKESK. In DNA, the CDR3 is TGTGCCAGCAGCCAAGAGTCGTGGGTGGGCACTGAAGCTTTCTTT. This codes for CASSQESWVGTEAFF.

This chain uses TRBV5-1 with TRBJ2-1, with D perhaps matching TRBD2 (5 bases). CDR1 SGHRS and CDR2 YFSETQ come from the germline V gene. V lost 1 base and J 7 bases, leaving 12 bases between the germline ends. The CDR3 is made up of 14 amino acids. CDR3 DNA: TGCGCCAGCAGCTTGACCGGGATTGGGAATGAGCAGTTCTTC. Amino acids: CASSLTGIGNEQFF.

This clonotype was seen a handful of times. V usage is TRBV28 and J usage is TRBJ2-1; 10 nucleotides line up with TRBD2. The CDR3 runs to 16 residues. The germline V gene encodes CDR1 MDHEN and CDR2 SYDVKM. The junction had 5 bases not matched to a gene; V was cut back by 6 bases and J by 0 bases. The CDR3 DNA is TGTGCCAGCAGCGGCAGCGGGGGGGGCTCCTACAATGAGCAGTTCTTC. This translates into CASSGSGGGSYNEQFF.

The chain joins TRBV27 to TRBJ2-7, with a tentative D call TRBD2 (6 bases). Germline-derived CDR1 and CDR2 are MNHEY and SMNVEV (reference sequence). The V end lost 6 bases, the J end lost 2 bases, and 14 bases lay between the germline ends. This CDR3 region has 14 residues. The CDR3 reads CASRGLSHTYEQYV. For the CDR3, the DNA is TGTGCCAGCAGGGGACTGAGCCACACCTACGAGCAGTACGTC.

This chain uses TRBV20-1 with TRBJ1-1; D might be TRBD1 (5 bases). The ends were cut back, 3 bases at V and 4 bases at J, with 9 bases in the middle. The CDR3 runs to 12 residues. The germline V gene has CDR1 DFQATT and CDR2 SNEGSKA (reference sequence). The CDR3 bases are TGCAGTGCTAGGGGGCTGAGCACTGAAGCTTTCTTT. The encoded protein is CSARGLSTEAFF.

The chain links TRBV25-1 to TRBJ1-2, with D tentatively TRBD1 (6 bases). CDR3 length: 14 residues. V dropped 3 bases and J dropped 4 bases, with 12 bases sitting between them. CDR1 and CDR2 (germline): MGHDK, SYGVNS. The CDR3 region has the DNA TGTGCCAGCAGTGAGGGGGCGGTCTTCTATGGCTACACCTTC. Residues: CASSEGAVFYGYTF.

This clonotype turned up a few times. V is TRBV6-1 and J is TRBJ1-1; 7 bases fit TRBD1. The CDR3 consists of 16 residues. V trimming: 10 bases; J trimming: 0 bases; junction bases outside the gene matches: 14. The germline V gene has CDR1 MNHNS and CDR2 SASEGT. DNA of the CDR3: TGTGCCAACGGACCCGGGACAGATAGCATGAACACTGAAGCTTTCTTT. Amino acids: CANGPGTDSMNTEAFF.

The genes are TRBV12-3 or TRBV12-4 and TRBJ2-3; possibly TRBD1 or TRBD2 for D (5 bases each). The CDR3 is made up of 15 amino acids. Trimming cost V 5 bases and J 2 bases, with 14 bases left between them. CDR3 coding DNA: TGTGCCAGCAGTCAGAGGGGCAGATTCACAGATACGCAGTATTTT. Amino acids: CASSQRGRFTDTQYF.

The sample holds many counts of this clonotype. This chain links TRBV12-3 or TRBV12-4 with TRBJ2-3; D uncertain. This CDR3 comprises 12 residues. The V end lost 5 bases, the J end lost 7 bases, and 10 bases lay between the germline ends. The CDR3: CASSPGIHTQYF. In DNA, the CDR3 is TGTGCCAGCAGTCCCGGAATCCATACGCAGTATTTT.

This clonotype was counted only a few times. The chain joins TRBV12-3 or TRBV12-4 to TRBJ2-1; 9 nucleotides agree with TRBD1. V lost 7 bases and J lost 4; bases outside the gene matches: 8. The CDR3 contains 15 residues. The CDR3 DNA sequence: TGTGCCAGCAACCAAGTTGGGACAGGGTACAATGAGCAGTTCTTC. Its protein product is CASNQVGTGYNEQFF.